A selection of T cell receptor beta chains follows, all from one sample in a study of post-analysis software for immune sequencing data. TCRdb re-derived calls from the PCR reads in MiXCR, one entry per CDR3 protein. This table holds around 200,000 distinct CDR3 sequences, over 25% found once. Material: blood. The receptors were gathered from a girl aged 2 to 17 with multiple sclerosis. Both conserved end residues are part of each CDR3. Fields, in order: J gene, V gene, clone size, CDR3 protein. Not every row has a clone size; where given, it reads once, few, many or a size class.

j_gene: TRBJ1-3
v_gene: TRBV14
abundance: few
CDR3aa: CASSPYPGQGAPGNTIYF

j_gene: TRBJ2-5
v_gene: TRBV5-1
abundance: -
CDR3aa: CASSLVGSARGQETQYF

j_gene: TRBJ2-7
v_gene: TRBV10-2
abundance: -
CDR3aa: CVSRETGRTYEQYF

j_gene: TRBJ1-2
v_gene: TRBV29-1
abundance: many
CDR3aa: CSVNGGCGYTF

j_gene: TRBJ2-1
v_gene: TRBV6-5
abundance: -
CDR3aa: CASSTHGYNEQFF

j_gene: TRBJ1-2
v_gene: TRBV20-1
abundance: many
CDR3aa: CSASRAGYGYTF

j_gene: TRBJ2-3
v_gene: TRBV20-1
abundance: -
CDR3aa: CSAIGGLVTDTQYF

j_gene: TRBJ1-2
v_gene: TRBV7-8
abundance: many
CDR3aa: CASSARQGPPMVYGYTF

j_gene: TRBJ2-7
v_gene: TRBV27
abundance: -
CDR3aa: CASRRQGGSYEQYF

j_gene: TRBJ2-3
v_gene: TRBV7-9
abundance: few
CDR3aa: CASTAPEASTDTQYF